One sample yielded the 22 T cell receptor beta chains listed below, sequenced in a study of blood T cell repertoires in COVID-19. Sequencing was performed with immunoSEQ multiplex PCR; in TCRdb, only in-frame clones are kept and a portion is missing. The sample records approximately 50,000 clones, more than 90% being singletons. Sequenced sample: peripheral blood. These receptors were collected from a human donor in a cohort sampled during active COVID-19.

The chain is built from TRBV6-5 and TRBJ2-3, with a possible D match to TRBD2 (5 bases). CDR3 size: 14 residues. Germline assignment: CDR1 MNHEY and CDR2 SVGAGI. V was pared by 6 bases and J by 2 bases, with 12 bases between. The CDR3 nucleotides are TGTGCCAGCAGCCAGGACTGGACCACAGATACGCAGTATTTT. Protein product: CASSQDWTTDTQYF.

This clone was seen a single time. The rearrangement links TRBV28 to TRBJ1-3; tentatively, D is TRBD1 (5 bases). The CDR3 sequence is 14 residues long. Trimming shortened V by 1 base and J by 4 bases, and 8 bases separated the two germline ends. Germline V CDR1 and CDR2: MDHEN, SYDVKM. CDR3 amino acids: CASSLSRAGNTIYF. The DNA of the CDR3 is TGTGCCAGCAGTTTATCCAGGGCCGGAAACACCATATATTTT.

The genes are TRBV14 and TRBJ2-1; 11 bases fit TRBD2. The germline V gene has CDR1 SGHDN and CDR2 FVKESK. The CDR3 is 18 amino acids. After removal of 3 bases from V and 8 bases from J, the junction contained 15 bases not matched to a gene. The CDR3 DNA reads TGTGCCAGCAGCCAGACCGGGACTAGCGGATACTTACGCCATGAGCAGTTCTTC. It encodes CASSQTGTSGYLRHEQFF.

This rearrangement joins TRBV18 to TRBJ1-3; D call uncertain. CDR1 is KGHSH and CDR2 is LQKENI in the germline V gene. This CDR3 is built from 17 residues. V lost 3 bases to trimming and J lost 0 bases, with 15 bases between them. CDR3 residues: CASSPQTTFGSGNTIYF. CDR3 DNA: TGTGCCAGCTCACCTCAAACGACATTCGGCTCTGGAAACACCATATATTTT.

The chain is built from TRBV7-6 and TRBJ2-7; D is possibly TRBD1 (6 bases). The ends were cut back, 5 bases at V and 0 bases at J, with 26 bases in the middle. This CDR3 region has 19 residues. In germline, CDR1 is SGHVS, CDR2 FNYEAQ. The CDR3 nucleotides read TGTGCCAGCAGCCCTACCCTGTTCGACAGGTTGACAAGCTCCTACGAGCAGTACTTC. Its translation: CASSPTLFDRLTSSYEQYF. The variable domain in full, completed from reference TRBV7-6 and TRBJ2-7, reads GAGVSQSPRYKVTKRGQDVALRCDPISGHVSLYWYRQALGQGPEFLTYFNYEAQQDKSGLPNDRFSAERPEGSISTLTIQRTEQRDSAMYRCASSPTLFDRLTSSYEQYFGPGTRLTVT.

The chain couples TRBV9 to TRBJ1-3, with 7 bases fitting TRBD1. Germline trimming cut 4 bases from V and 2 bases from J; bases unmatched to any gene: 3. Germline CDR1 reads SGDLS; CDR2 reads YYNGEE. CDR3 size: 14 residues. DNA for the CDR3: TGTGCCAGCAGCAACAGGGGTCCTGGAAACACCATATATTTT. It yields the protein CASSNRGPGNTIYF.

The chain carries TRBV7-8 and TRBJ2-1; TRBD2 matches at 8 bases. The CDR3 is made up of 14 amino acids. After removal of 4 bases from V and 7 bases from J, the junction contained 6 bases not matched to a gene. In germline, CDR1 is SGHVS, CDR2 FQNEAQ. In nucleotides, the CDR3 is TGTGCCAGCAGCTCTGGGACTAGAGTAAATGAGCAGTTCTTC. Translation gives CASSSGTRVNEQFF.

The V gene is TRBV7-6, the J gene TRBJ2-5; 7 nucleotides agree with TRBD2. The CDR3 consists of 15 residues. Per germline, CDR1 SGHVS and CDR2 FNYEAQ. V lost 5 bases, J lost 7 bases, and 13 bases stayed unmatched. The CDR3 sequence: CASSASDPGGGTQYF. Written as DNA, the CDR3 is TGTGCCAGCAGCGCGAGCGACCCCGGCGGGGGGACCCAGTACTTC. Supplemented by reference TRBV7-6 and TRBJ2-5, the full variable domain reads GAGVSQSPRYKVTKRGQDVALRCDPISGHVSLYWYRQALGQGPEFLTYFNYEAQQDKSGLPNDRFSAERPEGSISTLTIQRTEQRDSAMYRCASSASDPGGGTQYFGPGTRLLVL.

V usage is TRBV6-5 and J usage is TRBJ1-5; 11 bases align to TRBD1. The V gene's germline CDR1 is MNHEY and CDR2 SVGAGI. Losses at the gene ends were 8 bases for V and 6 bases for J; bases not matched to a gene: 6. The CDR3 is made up of 14 amino acids. In DNA form, the CDR3 reads TGTGCCAGCTGGGGGGGGACAGGGGGTCAGCCCCAGCATTTT. Its protein product is CASWGGTGGQPQHF.

The chain links TRBV6-5 to TRBJ1-2; 7 bases agree with TRBD1. V was clipped by 5 bases and J by 7 bases; unmatched bases: 10. From germline, CDR1 is MNHEY and CDR2 SVGAGI. This CDR3 spans 14 amino acids. The CDR3 protein is CASSNRDRDPGYTF. The CDR3 bases are TGTGCCAGCAGTAACCGGGACAGAGATCCTGGCTACACCTTC.

The chain links TRBV7-9 to TRBJ2-7; TRBD2 matches at 7 bases. V shed 3 bases and J 7 bases; nucleotides not matched to a gene: 12. The CDR3 totals 15 residues. Germline V gives CDR1 SEHNR, CDR2 FQNEAQ (reference sequence). The DNA for the CDR3 is TGTGCCAGCAGCTTCCAGCGGGACCCGACTTTTGAGCAGTACTTC. Protein product: CASSFQRDPTFEQYF.

The V and J genes are TRBV6-6 and TRBJ2-7; maybe TRBD2 (5 bases). Germline V CDR1 and CDR2: MNHNY, SVGAGI (reference sequence). V was pared by 0 bases and J by 7 bases, with 13 bases between. The CDR3 runs to 14 residues. CDR3 region: CASSYSEETGEQYF. The CDR3 coding sequence is TGTGCCAGCAGTTACTCGGAGGAGACGGGGGAGCAGTACTTC.

This chain uses TRBV6-5 with TRBJ1-2; D might be TRBD1 (6 bases). Germline CDR1 reads MNHEY; CDR2 reads SVGAGI. The CDR3 sequence is 14 residues long. Trimming stripped 6 bases from V and 4 bases from J, with 15 bases between. CDR3 residues: CASRQQGRSYGYTF. CDR3 sequence (DNA): TGTGCCAGCAGGCAACAGGGACGGAGCTATGGCTACACCTTC.

The chain has TRBV7-9 and TRBJ2-2; D perhaps matches TRBD1 (6 bases). Germline V gene sequence: CDR1 SEHNR, CDR2 FQNEAQ (reference sequence). The CDR3 loop spans 13 amino acids. Trimming pared 4 bases from V and 6 bases from J, leaving 9 bases between. The CDR3 is CASSSGTSGELFF. The CDR3 DNA is TGTGCCAGCAGCTCCGGGACATCCGGGGAGCTGTTTTTT.

This chain joins TRBV27 and TRBJ1-4; D uncertain. Germline assignment: CDR1 MNHEY and CDR2 SMNVEV (reference sequence). The CDR3 is 14 amino acids. V was cut by 5 bases and J by 5 bases, with 12 bases left in between. For the CDR3, the DNA is TGTGCCAGCAGTGACCGGGGAGGAAATGAAAAACTGTTTTTT. Translation: CASSDRGGNEKLFF.

The chain is built from TRBV5-1 and TRBJ2-7; 7 positions match TRBD1. The CDR3 has 14 amino acids. CDR1 is SGHRS and CDR2 is YFSETQ in the germline V gene. V gave up 3 bases and J gave up 0 bases; unmatched junction bases: 3. CDR3 residues: CASSSGDSSYEQYV. The CDR3 DNA reads as TGCGCCAGCAGCTCCGGGGACAGCTCCTACGAGCAGTACGTC.

This rearrangement joins TRBV4-1 to TRBJ1-5; 11 bases fit TRBD1. After removal of 2 bases from V and 1 base from J, the junction contained 10 bases not matched to a gene. The CDR3 sequence is 19 residues long. The germline gives CDR1 MGHRA, CDR2 YSYEKL. CDR3 DNA sequence: TGCGCCAGCAGCCAACCTCGGGACAGGGGGTATGGAAGCAATCAGCCCCAGCATTTT. Translated, it gives CASSQPRDRGYGSNQPQHF.

The chain couples TRBV5-1 to TRBJ1-5; no firm D call. The length of the CDR3 is 16 residues. Trimming cost V 3 bases and J 0 bases, with 13 bases left between them. The germline CDR1 and CDR2 sequences are SGHRS and YFSETQ. The CDR3 loop is CASSSGPGDSNQPQHF. The CDR3 DNA reads as TGCGCCAGCAGCTCGGGCCCCGGGGATAGCAATCAGCCCCAGCATTTT.

The chain is built from TRBV3-1 (or the pseudogene TRBV3-2) and TRBJ2-6; 10 nucleotides match TRBD1. V was clipped by 4 bases and J by 1 base; unmatched bases: 4. The CDR3 contains 17 residues. The germline V gene encodes CDR1 LGHDT and CDR2 YNNKEL (reference sequence). The CDR3 DNA follows: TGTGCCAGCAGCCGGGGGACAGGGGCTTCTGGGGCCAACGTCCTGACTTTC. Translation: CASSRGTGASGANVLTF.

The chain joins TRBV12-5 to TRBJ1-5; D not resolved. This CDR3 is built from 12 residues. Trimming shortened V by 6 bases and J by 5 bases, and 8 bases separated the two germline ends. CDR1 and CDR2 (germline): LGHNT, FRNRAP. This CDR3 reads CASGRVDQPQHF. DNA of the CDR3: TGTGCTAGTGGGAGGGTTGATCAGCCCCAGCATTTT.

The chain combines TRBV29-1 with TRBJ2-1; D perhaps matches TRBD2 (5 bases). CDR1 and CDR2 (germline): SQVTM, ANQGSEA. The CDR3 consists of 13 residues. Trimming stripped 5 bases from V and 0 bases from J, with 8 bases between. The CDR3 nucleotides read TGCAGCGTTAGAGCGGTCTCCTACAATGAGCAGTTCTTC. This translates into CSVRAVSYNEQFF.

The V gene is TRBV11-2, the J gene TRBJ1-3; perhaps TRBD1 as D (5 bases). The CDR3 length is 17 residues. With 2 bases removed from V and 0 bases from J, the gap between germline ends came to 14 bases. Germline CDR1 reads SGHAT; CDR2 reads FQNNGV. The CDR3 DNA reads as TGTGCCAGCAGCTTAAACATACAGGCCCTCTCTGGAAACACCATATATTTT. Its translation: CASSLNIQALSGNTIYF.